These T cell receptor beta chains were read from a single sample in a study of cytomegalovirus exposure and HLA in healthy donors. Some clones are missing from TCRdb's copy, which holds only in-frame ones; the method was immunoSEQ multiplex PCR. The sample lists about 170,000 clones; 80% to 90% were seen once. The sample taken for sequencing was PBMCs. Every receptor here comes from a male donor in good health and CMV-seronegative. The CDR3 runs from the conserved cysteine through the conserved F or W. The D gene is left open where the match is weak. Clone size appears in some rows only: once, few, many, or a class for an expanded clone.

TRBD1	TRBV29-1	TRBJ1-1	few	TGCAGCGCCCAAACAGGGGATGGGGCAGAAGCTTTCTTT	CSAQTGDGAEAFF
TRBD1	TRBV29-1	TRBJ2-7	once	TGCAGCGGCCGACAGGGGGCTGAATACGAGCAGTACTTC	CSGRQGAEYEQYF
TRBD1	TRBV11-2	TRBJ1-2	NA	TGTGCCAGCAGGCCCACAGGGGGCCCTGGCTACACCTTC	CASRPTGGPGYTF
NA	TRBV6-1	TRBJ2-3	NA	TGTGCCAGCAGTCTCAGGGCAGATACGCAGTATTTT	CASSLRADTQYF
NA	TRBV15	TRBJ2-5	NA	TGTGCCACCAGCAGAGCCCTGGGGAAGGGGGAAGAGACCCAGTACTTC	CATSRALGKGEETQYF
TRBD1	TRBV10-3	TRBJ2-2	few	TGTGCCATCAGGACCGGGACAGGGACCGGGGAGCTGTTTTTT	CAIRTGTGTGELFF
TRBD1	TRBV29-1	TRBJ2-7	NA	TGCAGCGTTGAAAAAGGACAGGGGTACGAGCAGTACTTC	CSVEKGQGYEQYF
TRBD1	TRBV7-9	TRBJ2-7	NA	TGTTCCAGCAGCTCCCACTTACAGGGGACCCAGGCCTACGAGCAGTACTTC	CSSSSHLQGTQAYEQYF
TRBD2	TRBV10-3	TRBJ2-5	NA	TGTGCCATCAGTGACCGATCGGCTAGCGGGAGTAGGAAGACCCAGTACTTC	CAISDRSASGSRKTQYF
NA	TRBV4-2	TRBJ1-2	once	TGTGCCAGCAGCCAAGAGAGGGCAAATGGCTACACCTTC	CASSQERANGYTF
TRBD1	TRBV30	TRBJ1-2	NA	TGTGCCTTCATGCCAGGGGGCCGGGGCTACACCTTC	CAFMPGGRGYTF
TRBD2	TRBV10-3	TRBJ2-7	NA	TGTGCCATCAGTGACGGTAGCGGGAGCTACGAGCAGTACTTC	CAISDGSGSYEQYF
TRBD2	TRBV7-6	TRBJ2-7	NA	TGTGCCAGCAGCTTAGCTGGCGGGGGGGCGGGAGCCTACGAGCAGTACTTC	CASSLAGGGAGAYEQYF
TRBD2	TRBV15	TRBJ2-7	NA	TGTGCCACCAGCGGATATACTAGCGGCTCCTACGAGCAGTACTTC	CATSGYTSGSYEQYF
NA	TRBV5-5	TRBJ2-5	NA	TGTGCCAGCAGCTCCCCCTCCGAAGAGACCCAGTACTTC	CASSSPSEETQYF
TRBD2	TRBV2	TRBJ2-3	NA	TGTGCCAGCAGTCAGCCGTCTAGCGGGAGCGGGGATACGCAGTATTTT	CASSQPSSGSGDTQYF
TRBD1	TRBV5-1	TRBJ1-2	NA	TGCGCCAGCAGCTTGGCCTCCAGTAGGCTCAGGGGGAACTATGGCTACACCTTC	CASSLASSRLRGNYGYTF
NA	TRBV6-5	TRBJ2-1	few	TGTGCCAGCAGATCACTCTCCGGGGGAGGTGAGCAGTTCTTC	CASRSLSGGGEQFF
NA	TRBV5-1	TRBJ2-1	NA	TGCGCCAGCAGCCGACAGGTCGACTACAATGAGCAGTTCTTC	CASSRQVDYNEQFF
NA	TRBV11-3	TRBJ2-5	NA	TGTGCCAGCAGCTTAGGGACCCGGGACTGGGGAGGAGAGACCCAGTACTTC	CASSLGTRDWGGETQYF
TRBD1	TRBV6-6	TRBJ1-4	few	TGTGCCAGCAGTTCCACGACAGGGGGCGATGAAAAACTGTTTTTT	CASSSTTGGDEKLFF
TRBD2	TRBV5-6	TRBJ2-7	few	TGTGCCAGTCATCTGCGCGTAGCGGGAGGACTAGTCTACGAGCAGTACTTC	CASHLRVAGGLVYEQYF